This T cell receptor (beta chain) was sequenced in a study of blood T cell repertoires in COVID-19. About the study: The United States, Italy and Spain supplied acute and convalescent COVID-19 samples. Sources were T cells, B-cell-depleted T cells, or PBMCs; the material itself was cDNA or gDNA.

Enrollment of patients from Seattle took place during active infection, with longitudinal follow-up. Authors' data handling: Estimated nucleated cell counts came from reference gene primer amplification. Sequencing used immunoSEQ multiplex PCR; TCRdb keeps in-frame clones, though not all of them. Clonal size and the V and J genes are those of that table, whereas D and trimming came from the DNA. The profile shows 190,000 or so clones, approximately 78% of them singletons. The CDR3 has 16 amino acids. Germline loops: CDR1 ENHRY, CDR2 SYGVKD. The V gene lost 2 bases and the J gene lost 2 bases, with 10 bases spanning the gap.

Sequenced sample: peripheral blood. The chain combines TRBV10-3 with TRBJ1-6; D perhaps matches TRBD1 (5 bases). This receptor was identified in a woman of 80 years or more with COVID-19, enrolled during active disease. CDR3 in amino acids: CAISEGGGAYNSPLHF. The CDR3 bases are TGTGCCATCAGTGAGGGCGGGGGGGCCTATAATTCACCCCTCCACTTT.